This T cell receptor beta chain appears in the sequencing data of a study of CD8 T cells in ankylosing spondylitis. Overall study results and limits: Past research had described some motif variants in reactive arthritis synovial fluid and blood. It appeared that ankylosing spondylitis blood was characterized by a TCR beta motif of several highly homologous variants. Within matched ankylosing spondylitis synovial fluid, disease-linked clones were reportedly significantly enriched.

The CDR3 is 15 residues long. Germline CDR1 and CDR2: SGHDT and YYEEEE. Trimming shortened V by 4 bases and J by 4 bases, and 16 bases separated the two germline ends. A few counts support this clonotype. As yet, its antigen is unknown. Quantitative 5'-RACE with molecular barcodes generated TCR beta libraries. TCRdb re-called the 5' RACE reads with MiXCR, one entry per CDR3 protein. The sample holds more than 650,000 distinct CDR3 sequences, roughly 12% seen once. The sequenced sample was blood, either unsorted or a sorted T cell fraction (not recorded which). This rearrangement joins TRBV5-6 to TRBJ2-3, with D maybe TRBD1 (6 bases). The source is a male donor with ankylosing spondylitis. DNA of the CDR3: TGTGCCAGCAGCCCAGGGGAGTACCGCGCAGATACGCAGTATTTT. This codes for CASSPGEYRADTQYF.